This T cell receptor (beta chain) was retrieved from a study of T cells after posttransplantation cyclophosphamide listed by TCRdb under 2016. Turning to the overall study: Using TRB sequencing, the study followed how the T cell repertoire rebuilt after myeloablative bone marrow transplantation with posttransplantation cyclophosphamide given as GVHD prophylaxis. Samples from around 35 PTCy-treated patients and under 20 related bone marrow donors of those patients were subjected to antigen receptor sequencing. TRB sequencing was performed on blood from all 35 or so PTCy patients with 1-year posttransplant specimens. TRB sequencing was also done on up to 3 additional blood samples from 2 to 5.2 years after transplant in 3 patients, and on pretransplant blood from 4 patients. Because TRA and TRB clonality were tightly correlated in fewer than 10 samples, subsequent TCR analyses were focused on TRB only. Public TRB sequences were queried against a database of over 3,000 sequences associated with responses to pathogens, tumor antigens, self-antigens and alloantigens. Broad study findings and their caveats: At 1-2 months, donor-recipient similarity was low but rose over the first year, and the later blood repertoires were often dominated by donor CD8+ memory clones. The TRB repertoires of T cells infiltrating skin or the GI tract showed only limited overlap with the TRB repertoires found in blood. Across the approximately 46 patients, TRB clonality was highly associated with recipient CMV seropositivity and CMV reactivation, and diversity with PTCy was similar to that in the CNI/methotrexate controls.

The CDR3 has 15 amino acids, counting the end cysteine and phenylalanine. Only CDR3 DNA remains: 45 bases, in frame from the first base. According to the germline V gene, CDR1 reads LGHNA and CDR2 reads YSLEER. The V end gives up 3 bases and the J end 2 bases, leaving 7 bases in the junction not matched to a gene. Turning to this clone: The antigen it recognizes is unknown. Within one base of it there is no much larger clone, and no base qualities were kept.

Genomic DNA was the input for TRB sequencing, which was run either with the immunoSEQ assay at survey resolution or with the hsTCRB kit. Concerning the study's data processing: The immunoSEQ software handled the initial read processing, while the LymphoSeq R package was used for the repertoire analyses. For each TRB dataset, clonality was calculated as 1 minus normalized Shannon entropy, and the Gini coefficient was computed as well. Phenotypes of unsorted samples were inferred by mapping TRB sequences from sorted subsets of the recipient or donor onto unsorted samples of the same recipient. The clones in this table, taken by TCRdb from immuneACCESS, are in-frame only. Not every clone is retained; where verified, under half of the shortfall comes from an unresolved V gene, and the cause of the rest is unknown. That table supplies the V and J calls and clone size; D and trimming were determined from the DNA. This sample holds 23,000 or so clones; roughly 98% were observed only once. Of the sample, 0.1% to 0.15% is held by the ten largest clones.

On the day of marrow donation, related bone marrow donors gave peripheral blood samples. To count as naive, T cells had to be viable CD3+CD4+ or CD3+CD8+ cells with a CCR7+CD45RA+CD45RO-CD95-CD27+CD28+ profile. Peripheral blood and bone marrow mononuclear cells were isolated by Ficoll-Hypaque density centrifugation and cryopreserved. FACS on a FACSAria II was used to sort CD4+ and CD8+ T cells, including the naive and memory subsets. Sequenced input: naive CD8+ T cells sorted from PBMCs. The receptor's source is a man aged 40-55 years in good health, CMV-negative, and a related stem cell transplant donor. The chain couples TRBV4-3 to TRBJ2-7, with 7 bases aligning to TRBD1. In nucleotide form, the sequence is TGCGCCAGCAGCCAGGGAGCCAGGGGGACCTACGAGCAGTACTTC. The translation is CASSQGARGTYEQYF.